Detailed here is one TCR beta chain. This clone was recorded only once. Its antigen is unknown. Base qualities are not recorded, but no much larger clone differs from it by a single base. This sample is part of a study of CD8+ T cells in alopecia areata (dated by TCRdb to between 2017 and 2018). The study in broad terms: Treated patients were enrolled in an open-label pilot trial of oral tofacitinib, 5 to 10 mg twice daily, for moderate-to-severe alopecia areata. On the human side, TCRbeta sequencing was run on scalp tissue and on sorted CD4+ and CD8+ peripheral blood T cells from healthy controls and from alopecia areata patients with either patchy or totalis/universalis disease. To study T cell clonal expansion in alopecia areata, the researchers applied high-throughput TCRbeta sequencing to both the C3H/HeJ mouse model and human patients. Tofacitinib was given for 6 to 18 months, followed by 6 months of follow-up off drug to assess delayed response and recurrence. Biopsies were taken from tofacitinib-treated patients at baseline and at 4 and 24 weeks of treatment, and a later scalp biopsy was taken in several of the tofacitinib-treated patients. Clonality in the scalp was compared among normal scalp (n=4), patchy alopecia areata scalp (n=8), and alopecia totalis/universalis scalp (n=8). For the treated patients, the SALT score, which quantifies what percentage of scalp surface area is affected, served as the measure of disease severity. immunoSEQ multiplex PCR using 35 Vbeta forward primers and 13 Jbeta reverse primers was used to amplify TCRbeta CDR3 regions. The RNA source kit depended on sample type: the PAXgene miRNA kit for fixed scalp, the miRNeasy kit for PBMCs, and the RNeasy kit for mouse skin. The research as a whole found: Many expanded lesional clones were found to persist in scalp and blood during tofacitinib treatment, and relapse after treatment cessation may be partly explained by this persistence. Compared with normal scalp, lesional scalp, particularly in alopecia totalis/universalis, had higher clonality and more expanded CD8+ clones, which suggests antigenic drive. Shared TCR sequences between patients were less evident than in mice, which may be partly attributable to HLA diversity in the patient population. Unlike mouse skin, which is dominated by gammadelta T cells, normal human skin has resident alphabeta T cells that are also sequenced, and this complicates analysis of the scalp TCR repertoire. Because the treated cohort was small and included a single nonresponder, larger studies are needed to assess links between baseline CD8+ expansion and response. Tofacitinib significantly lowered scalp clonality and the number of expanded CD8+ clones among the top 100 scalp clones.

The sample's time point label is to be understood as: less than five weeks on oral tofacitinib. Explained via the paper, the treatment or condition label denotes: oral pan-JAK inhibitor, 5-10 mg twice daily. Lesional scalp punch biopsies and peripheral blood were collected from alopecia areata patients. PBMCs were isolated by density centrifugation and stained for CD3, CD4 and CD8, after which CD4+ and CD8+ T cells were sorted on a FACSAria. Inclusive of the bounding cysteine and phenylalanine, the CDR3 is 14 residues long. Only the CDR3 part of the read is kept: 42 bases, read in frame from the first base. The V end loses 5 bases and the J end loses 5 bases, and a stretch of 15 bases separates them. The germline V gene (reference sequence) yields MNHEY for CDR1 and SMNVEV for CDR2. Library prep was done by the immunoSEQ multiplex PCR assay. For TCR sequencing, RNA was extracted from every sample and reverse transcribed into cDNA to serve as template. SuperScript III was used to make first-strand cDNA, primed with a 2:1 mix of oligo-dT and random hexamers. A synthetic immune receptor repertoire was used to gauge amplification bias, and whatever bias remained was removed computationally. The authors' analysis ran thus. After raw reads were preprocessed to remove errors, the CDR3 was defined following IMGT conventions as running from the conserved cysteine to phenylalanine. Clonality was computed by normalizing Shannon entropy by log2 of the number of productive unique TCRs and subtracting the result from 1. Whether scalp clones were CD4 or CD8 was inferred by matching scalp TCRbeta sequences against CD4 and CD8 repertoires sorted from blood. TCRdb carries this immuneACCESS record with in-frame sequences only. Its versions omit some clonotypes, under half of them owing to an unresolved V gene in the studies checked, with the rest unexplained. D and trimming were read from the DNA, whereas the V and J calls and clone size are those reported in that table. This sample comprises over 95,000 clones, 60% to 65% of them detected only once. Of the sample, around a sixth falls within the top ten clones.

The chain employs TRBV27 and TRBJ2-5, with TRBD1 perhaps the D gene, on 6 matching bases. The TCR originated in a human donor with alopecia areata. This specimen consisted of CD8+ T cells sorted from blood, obtained at week 4, from a patient treated with tofacitinib. The DNA reads as follows: TGTGCCAGCAGTGCCTCGCAGGGGCGGGAGACCCAGTACTTC. Its protein is CASSASQGRETQYF.